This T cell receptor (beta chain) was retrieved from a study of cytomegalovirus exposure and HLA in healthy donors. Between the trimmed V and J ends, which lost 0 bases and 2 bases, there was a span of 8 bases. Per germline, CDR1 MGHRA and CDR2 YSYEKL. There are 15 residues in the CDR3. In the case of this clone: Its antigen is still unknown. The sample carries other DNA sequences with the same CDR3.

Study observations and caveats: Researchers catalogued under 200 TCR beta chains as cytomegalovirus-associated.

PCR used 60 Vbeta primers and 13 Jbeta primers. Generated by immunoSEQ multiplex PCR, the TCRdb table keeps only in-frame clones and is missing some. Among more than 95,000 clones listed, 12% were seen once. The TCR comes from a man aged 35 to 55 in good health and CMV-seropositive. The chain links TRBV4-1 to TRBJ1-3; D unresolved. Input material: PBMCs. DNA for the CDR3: TGCGCCAGCAGCCAAGATTGGCCCGCTGGAAACACCATATATTTT. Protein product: CASSQDWPAGNTIYF.